Following are 18 T cell receptor beta chains from one sample sequenced in a study of blood T cell repertoires in COVID-19. Libraries were prepared by immunoSEQ multiplex PCR; TCRdb keeps only in-frame clonotypes and omits some of them. There are about 220,000 clones in the sample; approximately 85% occur only once, and about 2.5% lies in the top ten. The sample consisted of peripheral blood. These receptors were obtained from a woman in her 70s with COVID-19, enrolled during active disease.

This chain connects TRBV18 to TRBJ1-3, with TRBD1 matching 7 bases. This CDR3 has 15 residues. The V segment lost 4 bases and the J segment 0 bases; nucleotides outside the gene matches: 3. Per the germline V gene, CDR1 is KGHSH and CDR2 is LQKENI. This CDR3 reads CASSLRDSSGNTIYF. CDR3 DNA sequence: TGTGCCAGCTCACTCCGGGACAGCTCTGGAAACACCATATATTTT.

The V gene is TRBV19, the J gene TRBJ2-1; 10 bases align to TRBD2. Germline CDR1 reads LNHDA; CDR2 reads SQIVND (reference sequence). The CDR3 is 15 residues long. V lost 4 bases, J lost 2 bases, and 2 bases stayed unmatched. CDR3 protein: CASSTGTSAYNEQFF. For the CDR3, the DNA is TGTGCCAGTAGTACCGGGACTAGCGCCTACAATGAGCAGTTCTTC. Using reference TRBV19 and TRBJ2-1 for the parts outside the CDR3, the full variable domain is DGGITQSPKYLFRKEGQNVTLSCEQNLNHDAMYWYRQDPGQGLRLIYYSQIVNDFQKGDIAEGYSVSREKKESFPLTVTSAQKNPTAFYLCASSTGTSAYNEQFFGPGTRLTVL.

This clone has a single count. The J gene is TRBJ2-7, the V gene TRBV6-2 or TRBV6-3; 12 positions agree with TRBD2. The CDR3 spans 14 residues. The germline CDR1 and CDR2 sequences are MNHEY and SVGEGT. After removal of 6 bases from V and 3 bases from J, the junction contained 3 bases not matched to a gene. The DNA for the CDR3 is TGTGCCAGCAGCGGACTAGCGGGGATCTACGAGCAGTACTTC. This encodes CASSGLAGIYEQYF.

The gene calls are TRBV11-3 and TRBJ1-1, with D hard to call. The germline gives CDR1 SGHNT, CDR2 YENEEA. The CDR3 consists of 15 residues. The V end lost 0 bases, the J end lost 0 bases, and 8 bases lay between the germline ends. CDR3 region: CASSLDGAMNTEAFF. The CDR3 coding sequence is TGTGCCAGCAGCTTAGACGGAGCCATGAACACTGAAGCTTTCTTT. Together with reference TRBV11-3 and TRBJ1-1, the CDR3 gives the full variable domain: EAGVVQSPRYKIIEKKQPVAFWCNPISGHNTLYWYLQNLGQGPELLIRYENEEAVDDSQLPKDRFSAERLKGVDSTLKIQPAELGDSAVYLCASSLDGAMNTEAFFGQGTRLTVV.

The chain links TRBV14 to TRBJ1-4, with TRBD1 as a possible D gene (6 bases). The CDR3 spans 15 residues. The germline V gene encodes CDR1 SGHDN and CDR2 FVKESK. The germline V and J ends were trimmed by 1 base and 8 bases, with 14 bases remaining between them. Here the CDR3 reads CASSQVQGMGEKLFF. For the CDR3, the DNA is TGTGCCAGCAGCCAAGTTCAGGGGATGGGGGAAAAACTGTTTTTT. Based on the CDR3 plus reference TRBV14 and TRBJ1-4, the full variable domain is EAGVTQFPSHSVIEKGQTVTLRCDPISGHDNLYWYRRVMGKEIKFLLHFVKESKQDESGMPNNRFLAERTGGTYSTLKVQPAELEDSGVYFCASSQVQGMGEKLFFGSGTQLSVL.

This clone was seen more than once but under ten times. The chain joins TRBV2 to TRBJ1-1; possible D gene TRBD1, 6 bases. Trimming removed 4 bases at V and 5 bases at J, with 17 bases between. CDR1 SNHLY and CDR2 FYNNEI come from the germline V gene. This CDR3 has 15 amino acids. CDR3 DNA sequence: TGTGCCAGCAGTGGACCCCTCAGGGGATGGACTGAAGCTTTCTTT. This gives the protein CASSGPLRGWTEAFF.

The chain has TRBV6-5 and TRBJ1-2, with TRBD1 as a possible D gene (5 bases). Germline CDR1 reads MNHEY; CDR2 reads SVGAGI. V was trimmed by 9 bases and J by 4 bases, leaving 18 bases between them. This CDR3 is built from 14 residues. CDR3 DNA: TGTGCCAGAAATGACCAGGGCAAGAGCTATGGCTACACCTTC. It encodes CARNDQGKSYGYTF.

The chain links TRBV5-6 to TRBJ1-2; D gene unclear. Trimming took off 4 bases at V and 4 bases at J, with 11 bases between the two ends. There are 13 residues in the CDR3. Per germline, CDR1 SGHDT and CDR2 YYEEEE. The CDR3 DNA sequence: TGTGCCAGCAGCCTACGGGAGATCTATGGCTACACCTTC. Protein product: CASSLREIYGYTF.

The rearrangement uses TRBV6-2 or TRBV6-3 and TRBJ2-7; 8 nucleotides align to TRBD2. Germline V lookup: CDR1 MNHEY, CDR2 SVGEGT. The CDR3 has 17 residues. Trimming took 5 bases from V and 2 from J; bases not matched to a gene: 14. The CDR3 loop reads CASSRTTTSGPTYEQYF. The CDR3 region has the DNA TGTGCCAGCAGTCGCACGACAACTAGCGGACCAACCTACGAGCAGTACTTC.

This sequence joins TRBV5-4 and TRBJ2-2, with D maybe TRBD2 (5 bases). CDR1 is SGHNT and CDR2 is YYREEE in the germline V gene (reference sequence). The length of the CDR3 is 14 residues. V lost 2 bases and J lost 6, with 11 bases in between. The CDR3 is CASSFFGKAGELFF. Here the CDR3 DNA reads TGTGCCAGCAGCTTCTTCGGGAAAGCCGGGGAGCTGTTTTTT.

CDR3 sequence reads: CASSSGTTPANTGELFF. In nucleotides, the CDR3 is TGTGCCAGCAGCTCGGGGACTACTCCCGCGAACACCGGGGAGCTGTTTTTT. V is TRBV5-4 and J is TRBJ2-2; 7 nucleotides align to TRBD2. Germline V CDR1 and CDR2: SGHNT, YYREEE (reference sequence). The CDR3 is made up of 17 amino acids. V lost 3 bases and J lost 0; bases outside the gene matches: 8.

The V and J genes are TRBV5-5 and TRBJ2-7, with D possibly being TRBD2 (5 bases). CDR3 size: 14 residues. V was clipped by 2 bases and J by 2 bases, with 11 bases between them. Looked up from germline, CDR1 is SGHKS and CDR2 is YYEKEE (reference sequence). The CDR3 protein is CASSFSPGTYEQYF. The CDR3 nucleotides are TGTGCCAGCAGCTTTTCCCCCGGGACCTACGAGCAGTACTTC.

The J gene is TRBJ1-2, the V gene TRBV5-4, with D maybe TRBD1 (6 bases). The germline CDR1 and CDR2 sequences are SGHNT and YYREEE (reference sequence). The CDR3 spans 14 residues. Between the trimmed V and J ends, which lost 0 bases and 8 bases, there was a span of 14 bases. The CDR3 here is CASSLDRGARGYTF. In DNA, the CDR3 is TGTGCCAGCAGCTTGGATCGGGGGGCGAGAGGCTACACCTTC.

The chain employs TRBV6-4 and TRBJ2-1; D is unresolved. This CDR3 region has 15 residues. Per the germline V gene, CDR1 is MRHNA and CDR2 is SNTAGT. Trimming removed 6 bases from V and 0 bases from J, with 12 bases in between. For the CDR3, the DNA is TGTGCCAGCAGCGTTAGCCTGAGCTCCTACAATGAGCAGTTCTTC. Translation gives CASSVSLSSYNEQFF.

The chain is built from TRBV25-1 and TRBJ2-2, with a weak D call TRBD1 (5 bases). This CDR3 is built from 15 residues. CDR1 is MGHDK, CDR2 SYGVNS, per germline. V lost 4 bases and J 1 base, leaving 10 bases between the germline ends. CDR3 sequence reads: CASSGREKNTGELFF. The DNA for the CDR3 is TGTGCCAGCAGTGGCAGGGAAAAGAACACCGGGGAGCTGTTTTTT.

The chain employs TRBV10-2 and TRBJ1-2; perhaps TRBD1 as D (6 bases). Germline CDR1 WSHSY, CDR2 SAAADI. The CDR3 has 14 amino acids. V was pared by 5 bases and J by 9 bases, with 19 bases between. The CDR3 here is CASSQGPGTGSYTF. The CDR3 bases are TGCGCCAGCAGTCAGGGCCCCGGTACAGGGAGCTACACCTTC.

The chain recombines TRBV27 with TRBJ2-5, with D perhaps TRBD1 (6 bases). The germline V gene encodes CDR1 MNHEY and CDR2 SMNVEV (reference sequence). The CDR3 is 15 amino acids. V shed 5 bases and J shed 4 bases, with 17 bases lying between them. CDR3 coding DNA: TGTGCCAGCAGTCACCCAGGGACAATGAGAGAGACCCAGTACTTC. This gives the protein CASSHPGTMRETQYF.

V is TRBV5-1 and J is TRBJ2-1; no definite D call. There are 16 residues in the CDR3. Trimming removed 4 bases at V and 4 bases at J, with 18 bases between. Germline V gene data show CDR1 as SGHRS and CDR2 as YFSETQ. Here the CDR3 DNA reads TGCGCCAGCAGCCCAATCGGAGACGTCATATACAATGAGCAGTTCTTC. It translates to CASSPIGDVIYNEQFF.